The 7 T cell receptor beta chains below all came from one sample that was sequenced in a study of cytomegalovirus exposure and HLA in healthy donors. PCR was performed using 60 Vbeta and 13 Jbeta primers. This table comes from immunoSEQ multiplex PCR, and its TCRdb copy is limited to in-frame clones, with some not included. The sample shows just over 80,000 clones, and 1.1% sits with its ten largest clones. Sequenced sample: PBMCs. These receptors all stem from a woman aged 25 to 39 in good health and CMV-seronegative.

CDR3 in DNA: TGCGCCAGCAGCTTGGATCCCGGGACTAGCGATTTCGCCAAAAACATTCAGTACTTC. This translates into CASSLDPGTSDFAKNIQYF. The gene calls are TRBV5-1 and TRBJ2-4; 10 nucleotides align to TRBD2. V dropped 0 bases and J dropped 1; count of bases not matched to a gene: 10. Germline assignment: CDR1 SGHRS and CDR2 YFSETQ. The CDR3 spans 19 residues.

The chain links TRBV28 to TRBJ1-5, with D possibly matching TRBD1 (5 bases). V lost 6 bases, J lost 5 bases, and 8 bases lay in between. The CDR3 spans 12 residues. Germline values: CDR1 MDHEN, CDR2 SYDVKM. In DNA form, the CDR3 reads TGTGCCAGCAGGCTAGGGGATCAGCCCCAGCATTTT. It is translated as CASRLGDQPQHF.

The J gene is TRBJ1-2, the V gene TRBV9; D is unclear. CDR3 length: 15 amino acids. Trimming removed 0 bases at V and 0 bases at J, with 9 bases between. Germline loops: CDR1 SGDLS, CDR2 YYNGEE. The CDR3 loop is CASSVGGSSNYGYTF. CDR3 DNA sequence: TGTGCCAGCAGCGTAGGAGGCAGTTCTAACTATGGCTACACCTTC.

The J gene is TRBJ1-2, the V gene TRBV5-6; 8 bases agree with TRBD1. The CDR3 is 14 residues long. The germline V gene encodes CDR1 SGHDT and CDR2 YYEEEE. V lost 4 bases and J lost 2; bases outside the gene matches: 4. For the CDR3, the DNA is TGTGCCAGCAGCCAAGACAGGGGCAACTATGGCTACACCTTC. It codes for CASSQDRGNYGYTF.

CDR3 amino acids: CASSPPGQVPEQYF. The CDR3 DNA is TGTGCCAGCAGTCCCCCGGGACAGGTGCCCGAGCAGTACTTC. The chain employs TRBV28 and TRBJ2-7; TRBD1 matches at 8 bases. This CDR3 contains 14 residues. V was clipped by 5 bases and J by 6 bases; unmatched bases: 9. Germline CDR1 and CDR2: MDHEN and SYDVKM.

The genes are TRBV6-1 and TRBJ1-5; possible D gene TRBD1, 6 bases. V was shortened by 7 bases and J by 5 bases, with 12 bases between the two germline ends. Per germline, CDR1 MNHNS and CDR2 SASEGT. The CDR3 contains 13 residues. CDR3 loop: CASTGTPDQPQHF. The CDR3 nucleotides read TGTGCCAGCACCGGGACACCTGATCAGCCCCAGCATTTT.

CDR3 bases: TGTGCCTGGGACAGAATGAACACTGAAGCTTTCTTT. Amino acids: CAWDRMNTEAFF. V and J are TRBV30 and TRBJ1-1; possibly TRBD1 for D (5 bases). The germline gives CDR1 GTSNPN, CDR2 SVGIG (reference sequence). The CDR3 sequence is 12 residues long. V shed 5 bases and J shed 0 bases, with 7 bases lying between them. The full variable domain, completed using reference TRBV30 and TRBJ1-1, is SQTIHQWPATLVQPVGSPLSLECTVEGTSNPNLYWYRQAAGRGLQLLFYSVGIGQISSEVPQNLSASRPQDRQFILSSKKLLLSDSGFYLCAWDRMNTEAFFGQGTRLTVV.